The TCR beta chain under discussion was sequenced for a study of cytomegalovirus exposure and HLA in healthy donors. General study points: TCR beta chains numbering some 160 were designated cytomegalovirus-associated.

V lost 1 base, J lost 5 bases, and 11 bases lay in between. Germline CDR1 and CDR2: SGHTA and FQGNSA. CDR3 length equals 15 residues. These donors were members of the roughly 120-subject validation cohort, a group separate from the approximately 620-subject first cohort. Note on this clone: What it recognizes is unknown.

TCRdb's copy holds only in-frame clones and misses some; the assay was immunoSEQ multiplex PCR. The sample shows about 160,000 clones, 96% of them seen only once. The origin of this receptor is a woman younger than 35 in good health and CMV-seronegative. The chain links TRBV7-2 to TRBJ2-2, with a weak D call TRBD2 (6 bases). The sample consisted of PBMCs. Here the CDR3 DNA reads TGTGCCAGCAGCTTAGGGTGGGGGGAGACCGGGGAGCTGTTTTTT. Translating it yields CASSLGWGETGELFF.